The 21 T cell receptor beta chains presented below share a single source sample, sequenced in a study of blood T cell repertoires in COVID-19. The data were produced by immunoSEQ multiplex PCR, yet TCRdb's version contains in-frame clones alone and is incomplete. The sample carries about 270,000 clones, 88% recorded once. Sequenced sample: peripheral blood. The receptors derive from a man aged 55 to 70 who had recovered from COVID-19.

This chain connects TRBV19 to TRBJ2-7; no clear D gene. This CDR3 has 17 amino acids. With 2 bases removed from V and 0 bases from J, the gap between germline ends came to 17 bases. The V gene's germline CDR1 is LNHDA and CDR2 SQIVND (reference sequence). CDR3 sequence: CASSIRPPAGSSYEQYF. For the CDR3, the DNA is TGTGCCAGTAGTATACGTCCACCGGCAGGAAGCTCCTACGAGCAGTACTTC.

The chain employs TRBV19 and TRBJ1-6; D is perhaps TRBD1 (6 bases). The ends were cut back, 6 bases at V and 7 bases at J, with 13 bases in the middle. In germline, CDR1 is LNHDA, CDR2 SQIVND (reference sequence). This CDR3 comprises 14 residues. The CDR3 bases are TGTGCCAGTAGCCCGACAGGACTGAATTCACCCCTCCACTTT. It encodes CASSPTGLNSPLHF.

J is TRBJ2-5 and V is TRBV19; unclear D gene. Trimming removed 6 bases at V and 1 base at J, with 3 bases between. The CDR3 is 11 amino acids. Germline assignment: CDR1 LNHDA and CDR2 SQIVND (reference sequence). The CDR3 loop reads CASRAQETQYF. The CDR3, as DNA: TGTGCCAGTAGAGCCCAAGAGACCCAGTACTTC.

The rearrangement links TRBV6-1 to TRBJ1-5, with D possibly matching TRBD1 (5 bases). The CDR3 runs 13 residues. The V gene lost 2 bases and the J gene lost 9 bases, with 11 bases spanning the gap. Germline V CDR1 and CDR2: MNHNS, SASEGT. CDR3 sequence reads: CASSEREGRPQHF. CDR3 bases: TGTGCCAGCAGTGAAAGGGAGGGACGGCCCCAGCATTTT.

Points on this clone: Other DNA sequences in this sample translate to the same CDR3. This sequence joins TRBV12-3 or TRBV12-4 and TRBJ2-1, with a possible D match to TRBD2 (5 bases). The V end lost 2 bases, the J end lost 7 bases, and 6 bases lay between the germline ends. This CDR3 is 12 amino acids long. The DNA of the CDR3 is TGTGCCAGCAGTTTAACGGGGAATGAGCAGTTCTTC. It yields the protein CASSLTGNEQFF.

This chain connects TRBV15 to TRBJ2-7; 9 positions match TRBD1. V lost 7 bases, J lost 2 bases, and 6 bases stayed unmatched. Germline lookup yields CDR1 LNHNV and CDR2 YYDKDF (reference sequence). The CDR3 runs 14 residues. CDR3 residues: CATKADRGAYEQYF. CDR3 DNA: TGTGCCACCAAGGCGGACAGGGGCGCCTACGAGCAGTACTTC.

The chain recombines TRBV9 with TRBJ2-5, with D maybe TRBD1 (6 bases). The germline CDR1 and CDR2 sequences are SGDLS and YYNGEE. V was pared by 3 bases and J by 7 bases, with 10 bases between. The CDR3 consists of 12 residues. The CDR3 is CASSARGGTQYF. The CDR3 region has the DNA TGTGCCAGCAGCGCCAGGGGTGGGACCCAGTACTTC.

The chain links TRBV3-1 (or the pseudogene TRBV3-2) to TRBJ2-5; 9 bases line up with TRBD1. V gave up 2 bases and J gave up 4 bases; unmatched junction bases: 5. The CDR3 contains 15 residues. Germline CDR1 and CDR2: LGHDT and YNNKEL (reference sequence). Written as DNA, the CDR3 is TGTGCCAGCAGCCAATCTACAGGGGGCGGAGAGACCCAGTACTTC. This translates into CASSQSTGGGETQYF.

This clone was observed a single time. The chain couples TRBV30 to TRBJ1-2; D call uncertain. CDR1 and CDR2 from the germline V gene are GTSNPN and SVGIG (reference sequence). V was cut by 3 bases and J by 5 bases, with 10 bases left in between. The CDR3 loop spans 12 amino acids. The CDR3 bases are TGTGCCTGGAGCTTCCGGGATTATGGCTACACCTTC. Translated: CAWSFRDYGYTF.

This clone was detected only a few times. The V and J genes are TRBV19 and TRBJ1-2; unclear D gene. The CDR3 spans 15 residues. The ends were cut back, 5 bases at V and 3 bases at J, with 16 bases in the middle. Germline V lookup: CDR1 LNHDA, CDR2 SQIVND (reference sequence). CDR3 sequence reads: CASSLMFGAYYGYTF. As DNA, the CDR3 is TGTGCCAGTAGTCTTATGTTCGGAGCGTACTATGGCTACACCTTC.

This clone turned up a few times. The genes are TRBV3-1 (or the pseudogene TRBV3-2) and TRBJ1-2; 8 positions agree with TRBD1. With 4 bases clipped from V and 3 bases from J, the junction kept 4 bases outside the gene matches. Germline-derived CDR1 and CDR2 are LGHDT and YNNKEL (reference sequence). This CDR3 comprises 14 residues. CDR3 nucleotides: TGTGCCAGCAGCCGGACAGGGAAGCACTATGGCTACACCTTC. It codes for CASSRTGKHYGYTF.

This clone has just a few counts. The J gene is TRBJ2-1, the V gene TRBV6-2 or TRBV6-3, with TRBD2 matching 10 bases. Unmatched junction bases numbered 7, after V lost 2 bases and J lost 0 bases. The V gene's germline CDR1 is MNHEY and CDR2 SVGEGT. The CDR3 is 18 residues long. The CDR3 DNA sequence: TGTGCCAGCAGTTACCACCTAGCGGGGGCCACCTCCTACAATGAGCAGTTCTTC. Translation: CASSYHLAGATSYNEQFF.

This rearrangement joins TRBV3-1 (or the pseudogene TRBV3-2) to TRBJ2-3, with TRBD2 as a possible D gene (5 bases). Germline V gene sequence: CDR1 LGHDT, CDR2 YNNKEL (reference sequence). The length of the CDR3 is 15 residues. V was trimmed by 5 bases and J by 3 bases, leaving 15 bases between them. In nucleotides, the CDR3 is TGTGCCAGCAGCGCGCTACCAAGCGGTACAGATACGCAGTATTTT. Its translation is CASSALPSGTDTQYF.

This rearrangement joins TRBV29-1 to TRBJ2-2; no firm D call. V lost 4 bases, J lost 2 bases, and 11 bases lay in between. The CDR3 is made up of 14 amino acids. In germline, CDR1 is SQVTM, CDR2 ANQGSEA. The CDR3 region has the DNA TGCAGCGTTGGAGGTGTCGGAAACACCGGGGAGCTGTTTTTT. Amino acid sequence: CSVGGVGNTGELFF.

The rearrangement uses TRBV6-4 and TRBJ2-1; TRBD1 agrees at 8 bases. This CDR3 spans 15 amino acids. The V gene end was trimmed by 3 bases and the J gene end by 6 bases; junction bases not matched to a gene: 7. Germline V gene data show CDR1 as MRHNA and CDR2 as SNTAGT. In DNA form, the CDR3 reads TGTGCCAGCAGTGATGCAGGGGGCGCTTTCAATGAGCAGTTCTTC. Amino acid sequence: CASSDAGGAFNEQFF.

The rearrangement links TRBV11-2 to TRBJ1-5; D perhaps matches TRBD1 (5 bases). CDR1 and CDR2 from the germline V gene are SGHAT and FQNNGV. There are 13 residues in the CDR3. The V end was cut by 5 bases, the J end by 5 bases, with 10 bases between. In nucleotides, the CDR3 is TGTGCCAGCAGCGTGGGGCAAGATCAGCCCCAGCATTTT. Encoded protein: CASSVGQDQPQHF.

This rearrangement joins TRBV6-1 to TRBJ2-7; weak D call: TRBD2 (6 bases). V was trimmed by 0 bases and J by 5 bases, leaving 17 bases between them. From germline, CDR1 is MNHNS and CDR2 SASEGT. There are 16 residues in the CDR3. The CDR3: CASSEAQRGGRNEQYF. Written as DNA, the CDR3 is TGTGCCAGCAGTGAAGCGCAACGGGGAGGTAGAAACGAGCAGTACTTC.

This sequence joins TRBV7-9 and TRBJ1-1; D call uncertain. This CDR3 is built from 15 residues. Per the germline V gene, CDR1 is SEHNR and CDR2 is FQNEAQ (reference sequence). Trimming cost V 6 bases and J 0 bases, with 14 bases left between them. The CDR3 region is CASSYLTRLNTEAFF. The CDR3 DNA reads as TGTGCCAGCAGTTATTTGACAAGACTGAACACTGAAGCTTTCTTT.

The chain is built from TRBV3-1 (or the pseudogene TRBV3-2) and TRBJ2-1; 10 bases are a match to TRBD2. Germline assignment: CDR1 LGHDT and CDR2 YNNKEL (reference sequence). The junction had 0 bases not matched to a gene; V was cut back by 4 bases and J by 3 bases. This CDR3 contains 14 residues. Here the CDR3 DNA reads TGTGCCAGCAGCCGACTAGCGGGCTACAATGAGCAGTTCTTC. Translation: CASSRLAGYNEQFF.

The chain carries TRBV5-6 and TRBJ2-1; D possibly corresponds to TRBD2 (7 bases). Trimming removed 0 bases from V and 7 bases from J, with 14 bases in between. Germline V lookup: CDR1 SGHDT, CDR2 YYEEEE. The CDR3 runs 15 residues. CDR3 loop: CASSLVGGAWNEQFF. Written as DNA, the CDR3 is TGTGCCAGCAGCTTGGTTGGGGGGGCCTGGAATGAGCAGTTCTTC.

This sequence joins TRBV5-1 and TRBJ1-1; D gene ambiguous. This CDR3 spans 15 amino acids. The germline CDR1 and CDR2 sequences are SGHRS and YFSETQ. The V end lost 2 bases, the J end lost 5 bases, and 16 bases lay between the germline ends. CDR3 DNA sequence: TGCGCCAGCAGCTTTGGGTCTGGAGTTGAAACTGAAGCTTTCTTT. Protein product: CASSFGSGVETEAFF.